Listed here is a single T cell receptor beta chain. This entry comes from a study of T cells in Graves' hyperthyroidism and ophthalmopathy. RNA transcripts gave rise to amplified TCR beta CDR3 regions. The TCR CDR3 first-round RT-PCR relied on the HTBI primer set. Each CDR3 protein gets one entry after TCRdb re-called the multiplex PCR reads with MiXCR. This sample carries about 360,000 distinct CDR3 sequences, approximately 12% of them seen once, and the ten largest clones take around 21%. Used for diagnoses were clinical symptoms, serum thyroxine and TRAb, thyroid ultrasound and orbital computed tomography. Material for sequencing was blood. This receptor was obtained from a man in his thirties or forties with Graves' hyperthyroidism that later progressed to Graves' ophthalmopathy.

CDR3 nucleotide sequence: TGTGCCAGCAGCTTCCTAGCGGGTTTCACAGATACGCAGTATTTT. Protein: CASSFLAGFTDTQYF. J is TRBJ2-3 and V is TRBV5-6; 8 bases are shared with TRBD2. The CDR3 covers 15 residues. CDR1 SGHDT and CDR2 YYEEEE come from the germline V gene. J was trimmed by 2 bases and V by 2 bases; bases with no gene match: 4.